This T cell receptor beta chain appears in the sequencing data of a study of blood T cell repertoires in COVID-19. Libraries were prepared by immunoSEQ multiplex PCR; TCRdb keeps only in-frame clonotypes and omits some of them. The data show tens of thousands of clones, with roughly 88% seen just once and roughly 7.4% held by the top ten. Germline CDR1 LNHNV, CDR2 YYDKDF (reference sequence). This CDR3 has 14 amino acids. V lost 0 bases to trimming and J lost 8 bases, with 10 bases between them. This clonotype was sampled from a man between 45 and 60 years old with acute or convalescent COVID-19. The sample comprised peripheral blood. The chain employs TRBV15 and TRBJ1-4; no firm D call. CDR3 coding DNA: TGTGCCACCAGCAGAGATAGGACTGAGGAAAAACTGTTTTTT. The encoded protein is CATSRDRTEEKLFF. Supplemented by reference TRBV15 and TRBJ1-4, the full variable domain reads DAMVIQNPRYQVTQFGKPVTLSCSQTLNHNVMYWYQQKSSQAPKLLFHYYDKDFNNEADTPDNFQSRRPNTSFCFLDIRSPGLGDTAMYLCATSRDRTEEKLFFGSGTQLSVL.